Listed below are T cell receptor beta chains from one sample, sequenced in a study of T cell clonotyping in hematopoietic cell transplantation. TCRdb's table, derived via immunoSEQ multiplex PCR, lists solely in-frame clones and lacks some. The sample consists of tens of thousands of clones, less than 95% of them appearing once. Specimen: peripheral blood mononuclear cells. Every receptor here comes from a woman aged 50 to 65 in good health. Some clones in this sample may be carry-over from other donors' samples. Each CDR3 is given without its conserved first and last residue. D genes are given only for firm matches.

v_call: TRBV20-1; j_call: TRBJ2-5; d_call: TRBD1; cdr3_aa: SATGGKTQY
v_call: TRBV6-5; j_call: TRBJ1-1; d_call: TRBD1; cdr3_aa: ASSKTGRVTEAF
v_call: TRBV6-4; j_call: TRBJ2-3; d_call: TRBD2; cdr3_aa: ASSESSSSGATATQY
v_call: TRBV6-5; j_call: TRBJ1-1; d_call: .; cdr3_aa: ASSYGEVSGEAF
v_call: TRBV29-1; j_call: TRBJ1-3; d_call: .; cdr3_aa: SVQQSPENTIY
v_call: TRBV2; j_call: TRBJ1-1; d_call: TRBD1; cdr3_aa: ASSRLDREVAF
v_call: TRBV6-6; j_call: TRBJ1-1; d_call: .; cdr3_aa: ASSVYTGNTEAF
v_call: TRBV2; j_call: TRBJ1-1; d_call: .; cdr3_aa: ASSQEGTTEAF
v_call: TRBV11-2; j_call: TRBJ1-1; d_call: .; cdr3_aa: ASSFGGTTEAF
v_call: TRBV10-3; j_call: TRBJ2-1; d_call: TRBD2; cdr3_aa: AISGRLAGALRNEQF
v_call: TRBV6-6; j_call: TRBJ1-4; d_call: .; cdr3_aa: ASSPQGLKNEKLF
v_call: TRBV7-8; j_call: TRBJ1-3; d_call: .; cdr3_aa: ASSLAGRGNTIY
v_call: TRBV5-1; j_call: TRBJ2-7; d_call: TRBD1; cdr3_aa: ASSAGGNTYEQY
v_call: TRBV7-6; j_call: TRBJ2-1; d_call: .; cdr3_aa: ASSTLYNEQF
v_call: TRBV7-2; j_call: TRBJ2-7; d_call: TRBD2; cdr3_aa: ASSLRSGGTYEQY
v_call: TRBV7-6; j_call: TRBJ2-1; d_call: TRBD2; cdr3_aa: ASSLVSTSPGNEQF
v_call: TRBV11-3; j_call: TRBJ1-4; d_call: .; cdr3_aa: ASSLLEGSGEKLF
v_call: TRBV5-5; j_call: TRBJ1-2; d_call: .; cdr3_aa: ASSLESVNYGYT
v_call: TRBV19; j_call: TRBJ1-2; d_call: TRBD1; cdr3_aa: ASSILEEGTGGYT
v_call: TRBV11-2; j_call: TRBJ2-7; d_call: TRBD1; cdr3_aa: ASSLMAGGQRY
v_call: TRBV5-1; j_call: TRBJ1-6; d_call: .; cdr3_aa: ASSLGGNSPLH
v_call: TRBV11-3; j_call: TRBJ2-4; d_call: TRBD2; cdr3_aa: ASSLGAGGIQY
v_call: TRBV13; j_call: TRBJ1-2; d_call: .; cdr3_aa: ASSLGYSTHYGYT
v_call: TRBV5-1; j_call: TRBJ1-2; d_call: TRBD1; cdr3_aa: ASSLGDRDGYGYT
v_call: TRBV5-6; j_call: TRBJ1-1; d_call: .; cdr3_aa: ASSLSLVHTEAF
v_call: TRBV19; j_call: TRBJ1-5; d_call: .; cdr3_aa: ASRRLSGQKQPQH
v_call: TRBV5-1; j_call: TRBJ2-3; d_call: .; cdr3_aa: ASSLSGGRTDTQY
v_call: TRBV27; j_call: TRBJ1-4; d_call: .; cdr3_aa: ASSSGGAGNEKLF
v_call: TRBV15; j_call: TRBJ1-1; d_call: TRBD1; cdr3_aa: ATSRDGTGAEAF
v_call: TRBV5-3; j_call: TRBJ1-2; d_call: .; cdr3_aa: ARSPMEGQKRGYT
v_call: TRBV6-6; j_call: TRBJ1-5; d_call: .; cdr3_aa: ASSLGTGRNQPQH
v_call: TRBV7-2; j_call: TRBJ1-2; d_call: .; cdr3_aa: ASSLAQGGYT
v_call: TRBV4-2; j_call: TRBJ2-7; d_call: .; cdr3_aa: ASSQDIGTYEQY
v_call: TRBV7-6; j_call: TRBJ1-4; d_call: .; cdr3_aa: ASSAGPSNEKLF
v_call: TRBV10-3; j_call: TRBJ1-4; d_call: TRBD1; cdr3_aa: AISESAGGNEKLF
v_call: TRBV5-1; j_call: TRBJ1-3; d_call: .; cdr3_aa: ASSLRQDRIPGNTIY
v_call: TRBV11-2; j_call: TRBJ1-1; d_call: .; cdr3_aa: ASSLEGNTAAF
v_call: TRBV6-5; j_call: TRBJ1-1; d_call: .; cdr3_aa: ASRHRQVMNTEAF
v_call: TRBV6-6; j_call: TRBJ1-5; d_call: .; cdr3_aa: ASRLLGNQPQH
v_call: TRBV5-1; j_call: TRBJ1-1; d_call: .; cdr3_aa: ASSLGGTRGTEAF
v_call: TRBV7-2; j_call: TRBJ1-4; d_call: .; cdr3_aa: ASSRQSLEKLF
v_call: TRBV6-1; j_call: TRBJ1-2; d_call: .; cdr3_aa: ASRWDTDGYT
v_call: TRBV7-9; j_call: TRBJ1-4; d_call: .; cdr3_aa: ASSRLLGTGIQKLF
v_call: TRBV28; j_call: TRBJ1-2; d_call: TRBD1; cdr3_aa: ASRYPQGAANYGYT
v_call: TRBV11-3; j_call: TRBJ1-1; d_call: .; cdr3_aa: ASSLEINTEAF
v_call: TRBV4-1; j_call: TRBJ2-3; d_call: .; cdr3_aa: ASSQEIALGTQY
v_call: TRBV18; j_call: TRBJ2-1; d_call: .; cdr3_aa: ASSPVGFEQF
v_call: TRBV11-3; j_call: TRBJ1-1; d_call: .; cdr3_aa: ASSLGFGSRAEAF
v_call: TRBV5-1; j_call: TRBJ2-5; d_call: .; cdr3_aa: ASGAQGIETQY
v_call: TRBV29-1; j_call: TRBJ1-1; d_call: .; cdr3_aa: SAEGELNTEAF
v_call: TRBV27; j_call: TRBJ2-7; d_call: .; cdr3_aa: ASSLIRTGPSYEQY
v_call: TRBV11-3; j_call: TRBJ1-4; d_call: .; cdr3_aa: ASSLNYEREKLF
v_call: TRBV5-1; j_call: TRBJ2-7; d_call: TRBD2; cdr3_aa: ASSFSLGGGYEQY
v_call: TRBV9; j_call: TRBJ2-1; d_call: .; cdr3_aa: ASSLWGDYNEQF